A single sample gave rise to the 27 T cell receptor beta chains below, sequenced in a study of post-analysis software for immune sequencing data. The antigens for these receptors are not known. Study conclusions and caveats: In patients, about five TRBV segments were more frequent than in controls, with TRBV5-6, TRBV5-1 and TRBV20-1 among them.

cDNA libraries of TCR beta carried unique molecular identifiers. TCRdb passed the PCR reads through MiXCR, listing each CDR3 protein once. The sample lists around 400,000 distinct CDR3 sequences, 30% to 45% occurring once. Sample: blood. The source is a girl aged 5 to 17 with multiple sclerosis.

The chain uses TRBV5-1 and TRBJ2-5; D is uncertain. The CDR3 extends over 13 amino acids. Germline lookup yields CDR1 SGHRS and CDR2 YFSETQ. V gave up 1 base and J gave up 5 bases, with 9 bases separating them. CDR3 nucleotides: TGCGCCAGCAGCTTGTTTGGAATGGAGACCCAGTACTTC. Amino acid sequence: CASSLFGMETQYF.

This clonotype was detected a few times. This sequence joins TRBV20-1 and TRBJ1-5; D is undetermined. V lost 4 bases and J 1 base, leaving 5 bases between the germline ends. The CDR3 is 12 residues long. Looked up from germline, CDR1 is DFQATT and CDR2 is SNEGSKA (reference sequence). The CDR3 DNA follows: TGCAGTGCTATTGCCAGCAATCAGCCCCAGCATTTT. The encoded protein is CSAIASNQPQHF.

This clonotype was observed a handful of times. An end of the junction does not agree with germline; a read error may underlie this. V and J are TRBV12-3 or TRBV12-4 and TRBJ1-5; D gene uncertain. CDR3 length: 14 amino acids. The CDR3 DNA reads TGTGCCAGCAGTCTAGCACGGGTTGGTCAGCCCCAGCATTTT. Protein product: CASSLARVGQPQHF.

On this clonotype: A read error is likely, as this CDR3 ends without the conserved phenylalanine or tryptophan. V usage is TRBV6-5 and J usage is TRBJ2-7; 7 nucleotides agree with TRBD2. This CDR3 spans 16 amino acids. Germline values: CDR1 MNHEY, CDR2 SVGAGI. V lost 0 bases to trimming and J lost 3 bases; unmatched junction nucleotides: 8. CDR3 nucleotide sequence: TGTGCCAGCAGTTACTCCGGAGGGAGGGTAGTCTACGAGCAGTACTTA. Translation gives CASSYSGGRVVYEQYL.

This CDR3 is CASTRGRDGYTF. CDR3 nucleotides: TGTGCCAGCACGAGGGGGCGCGATGGCTACACCTTC. The J gene is TRBJ1-2, the V gene TRBV28; TRBD1 matches at 7 bases. The CDR3 is made up of 12 amino acids. Germline V gene data show CDR1 as MDHEN and CDR2 as SYDVKM. V was pared by 7 bases and J by 6 bases, with 5 bases of the junction left unmatched.

This clonotype was seen many times. The chain employs TRBV20-1 and TRBJ1-5; D possibly corresponds to TRBD1 (5 bases). This CDR3 has 15 residues. CDR1 DFQATT and CDR2 SNEGSKA come from the germline V gene (reference sequence). V lost 6 bases and J 5 bases, leaving 20 bases between the germline ends. The CDR3 bases are TGCAGTGCACGCCGGGGCAGGGTACGAGATCAGCCCCAGCATTTT. This gives the protein CSARRGRVRDQPQHF.

The chain couples TRBV5-8 to TRBJ2-1; D ambiguous. V lost 0 bases and J lost 6, with 10 bases in between. The CDR3 extends over 14 amino acids. In germline, CDR1 is SGHTS, CDR2 YDEGEE. DNA of the CDR3: TGTGCCAGCAGCTTGGAACCTTCTTCCAATGAGCAGTTCTTC. Its protein product is CASSLEPSSNEQFF. The complete variable domain, with remaining parts taken from reference TRBV5-8 and TRBJ2-1, reads EAGVTQSPTHLIKTRGQQATLRCSPISGHTSVYWYQQALGLGLQFLLWYDEGEERNRGNFPPRFSGRQFPNYSSELNVNALELEDSALYLCASSLEPSSNEQFFGPGTRLTVL.

A few counts support this clonotype. The chain has TRBV20-1 and TRBJ2-3; 9 nucleotides align to TRBD1. Germline CDR1 and CDR2: DFQATT and SNEGSKA (reference sequence). CDR3 length: 15 amino acids. With V trimmed by 5 bases and J by 3 bases, 9 bases remained unmatched. The CDR3 loop reads CSAEAGQGRTDTQYF. The CDR3, as DNA: TGCAGTGCTGAGGCGGGACAGGGTCGGACAGATACGCAGTATTTT.

This clonotype has just a few counts. The chain couples TRBV5-1 to TRBJ1-2, with D possibly TRBD1 on 5 matching bases. Per germline, CDR1 SGHRS and CDR2 YFSETQ. The CDR3 covers 15 residues. V lost 1 base, J lost 4 bases, and 14 bases lay in between. The CDR3 here is CASSLYRGGLYGYTF. DNA of the CDR3: TGCGCCAGCAGCTTGTATAGGGGCGGCCTCTATGGCTACACCTTC.

With respect to this clonotype: Compared with germline, one end of the junction differs, possibly owing to a read error. This chain connects TRBV6-2 or TRBV6-3 to TRBJ1-6; D unresolved. Looked up from germline, CDR1 is MNHEY and CDR2 is SVGEGT. This CDR3 is built from 14 residues. The CDR3 region is CASSLDRFGSPPHF. Here the CDR3 DNA reads TGTGCCAGCAGTCTCGACCGGTTTGGGTCACCCCCCCACTTT.

This clonotype has just one count. CDR3 in amino acids: CASSKGGQGGNQPQHF. The CDR3 nucleotides read TGTGCCAGCAGCAAGGGAGGACAGGGCGGCAATCAGCCCCAGCATTTT. The genes are TRBV7-2 and TRBJ1-5, with 8 bases lining up with TRBD1. The CDR3 covers 16 residues. The germline V gene has CDR1 SGHTA and CDR2 FQGNSA. V trimming: 5 bases; J trimming: 2 bases; junction bases outside the gene matches: 8. The full variable domain, its missing parts supplied by reference TRBV7-2 and TRBJ1-5, is GAGVSQSPSNKVTEKGKDVELRCDPISGHTALYWYRQSLGQGLEFLIYFQGNSAPDKSGLPSDRFSAERTGGSVSTLTIQRTQQEDSAVYLCASSKGGQGGNQPQHFGDGTRLSIL.

This rearrangement joins TRBV12-3 or TRBV12-4 to TRBJ2-5; weak D call: TRBD1 (5 bases). There are 13 residues in the CDR3. Trimming shortened V by 10 bases and J by 1 base, and 13 bases separated the two germline ends. The CDR3 here is CATREGAQETQYF. DNA of the CDR3: TGTGCCACCAGGGAAGGGGCCCAAGAGACCCAGTACTTC.

This clonotype has more than one count but fewer than ten. V usage is TRBV5-5 and J usage is TRBJ1-2, with D possibly matching TRBD1 (5 bases). The CDR3 consists of 14 residues. The germline gives CDR1 SGHKS, CDR2 YYEKEE (reference sequence). V was pared by 4 bases and J by 2 bases, with 12 bases between. CDR3 loop: CASSPGWGNYGYTF. The CDR3, as DNA: TGTGCCAGCAGCCCGGGATGGGGCAACTATGGCTACACCTTC.

This chain connects TRBV5-1 to TRBJ1-1; 7 bases are a match to TRBD1. V lost 5 bases to trimming and J lost 1 base; unmatched junction nucleotides: 8. Germline V gene data show CDR1 as SGHRS and CDR2 as YFSETQ. The CDR3 contains 15 residues. CDR3 residues: CASSQTGTANTEAFF. In DNA form, the CDR3 reads TGCGCCAGCAGTCAGACCGGGACAGCGAACACTGAAGCTTTCTTT.

V gene TRBV7-9 combines with J gene TRBJ2-1; 9 nucleotides align to TRBD2. With 5 bases clipped from V and 5 bases from J, the junction kept 7 bases outside the gene matches. Looked up from germline, CDR1 is SEHNR and CDR2 is FQNEAQ (reference sequence). CDR3 size: 15 residues. CDR3 region: CASSLVAGENNEQFF. The CDR3 bases are TGTGCCAGCAGCCTCGTAGCGGGGGAGAACAATGAGCAGTTCTTC.

The V and J genes are TRBV6-5 and TRBJ1-2, with 8 bases aligning to TRBD1. This CDR3 has 16 residues. The V segment lost 2 bases and the J segment 3 bases; nucleotides outside the gene matches: 8. Germline V CDR1 and CDR2: MNHEY, SVGAGI. The CDR3: CASSYATGELYYGYTF. The CDR3, as DNA: TGTGCCAGCAGTTACGCGACAGGGGAACTTTACTATGGCTACACCTTC.

This clonotype was recorded once. The rearrangement links TRBV18 to TRBJ2-3; 7 bases map to TRBD2. The germline CDR1 and CDR2 sequences are KGHSH and LQKENI. CDR3 length equals 15 residues. V shed 6 bases and J 4 bases; nucleotides not matched to a gene: 10. This CDR3 is CASSPTSDPADTQYF. In DNA, the CDR3 is TGTGCCAGCTCCCCAACTAGCGATCCGGCAGATACGCAGTATTTT.

This chain uses TRBV2 with TRBJ2-6, with unresolved D. V was shortened by 6 bases and J by 4 bases, with 13 bases between the two germline ends. This CDR3 spans 15 amino acids. Germline V CDR1 and CDR2: SNHLY, FYNNEI. CDR3 DNA sequence: TGTGCCAGCAGCCCGAGGAGTGGCGGGGCCAACGTCCTGACTTTC. Translated, it gives CASSPRSGGANVLTF.

This chain uses TRBV29-1 with TRBJ1-1; TRBD1 matches 9 bases. The CDR3 runs to 14 residues. Germline loops: CDR1 SQVTM, CDR2 ANQGSEA. V dropped 5 bases and J dropped 2; count of bases not matched to a gene: 6. This CDR3 reads CSVQRQGVNTEAFF. DNA of the CDR3: TGCAGCGTTCAAAGACAGGGGGTCAACACTGAAGCTTTCTTT. The complete variable domain, with remaining parts taken from reference TRBV29-1 and TRBJ1-1, reads SAVISQKPSRDICQRGTSLTIQCQVDSQVTMMFWYRQQPGQSLTLIATANQGSEATYESGFVIDKFPISRPNLTFSTLTVSNMSPEDSSIYLCSVQRQGVNTEAFFGQGTRLTVV.

This clonotype was picked up a small number of times. The CDR3 loop is CATSLGGYNQPQHF. CDR3 DNA: TGTGCCACCAGTCTCGGGGGGTACAATCAGCCCCAGCATTTT. The J gene is TRBJ1-5, the V gene TRBV24-1, with D possibly being TRBD1 (5 bases). Trimming removed 6 bases from V and 3 bases from J, with 11 bases in between. Germline V gene data show CDR1 as KGHDR and CDR2 as SFDVKD. The CDR3 has 14 amino acids.

This clonotype was seen more than once but under ten times. V is TRBV12-3 or TRBV12-4 and J is TRBJ1-6, with TRBD1 matching 9 bases. Losses at the gene ends were 3 bases for V and 9 bases for J; bases not matched to a gene: 3. This CDR3 is 14 amino acids long. Here the CDR3 DNA reads TGTGCCAGCAGTTTCGGACAGGGGACTTCACCCCTCCACTTT. The encoded protein is CASSFGQGTSPLHF.

This chain connects TRBV20-1 to TRBJ1-6; tentative D call: TRBD1 (5 bases). The germline gives CDR1 DFQATT, CDR2 SNEGSKA (reference sequence). Trimming removed 5 bases from V and 5 bases from J, with 16 bases in between. CDR3 size: 15 residues. The CDR3 DNA follows: TGCAGTGCTTACCCGGCCCAGGGAAATAATTCACCCCTCCACTTT. Its protein is CSAYPAQGNNSPLHF.

This clonotype was seen many times. The chain links TRBV6-1 to TRBJ2-4; D unresolved. With 11 bases removed from V and 0 bases from J, the gap between germline ends came to 11 bases. Germline loops: CDR1 MNHNS, CDR2 SASEGT. There are 13 residues in the CDR3. The CDR3 loop is CAALTLAKNIQYF. The CDR3 bases are TGTGCCGCCCTGACCTTAGCCAAAAACATTCAGTACTTC.

The genes are TRBV24-1 and TRBJ2-3, with 7 bases matching TRBD1. This CDR3 has 17 residues. The V and J ends lost 3 bases and 0 bases, in that order; junction bases with no gene match: 8. CDR1 KGHDR and CDR2 SFDVKD come from the germline V gene. Here the CDR3 DNA reads TGTGCCACCAGTGATGTACGGGACAGTTCTAGCACAGATACGCAGTATTTT. Residues: CATSDVRDSSSTDTQYF.

The chain carries TRBV10-3 and TRBJ2-5; TRBD1 aligns across 8 bases. CDR1 and CDR2 from the germline V gene are ENHRY and SYGVKD. Trimming took 3 bases from V and 5 from J; bases not matched to a gene: 11. This CDR3 has 16 amino acids. CDR3 protein: CAISDSGQGGGETQYF. In DNA form, the CDR3 reads TGTGCCATCAGTGATTCAGGACAGGGTGGGGGGGAGACCCAGTACTTC.

This clonotype was counted a few times. The chain is built from TRBV20-1 and TRBJ2-5; TRBD1 matches at 8 bases. CDR3 size: 15 residues. CDR1 DFQATT and CDR2 SNEGSKA come from the germline V gene (reference sequence). V trimming: 6 bases; J trimming: 7 bases; junction bases outside the gene matches: 16. The CDR3 DNA sequence: TGCAGTGCCCCCTCGGGCAGGGGGCTCGGGGGGACCCAGTACTTC. Translation: CSAPSGRGLGGTQYF.

This clonotype was observed a few times. The chain joins TRBV20-1 to TRBJ2-1; TRBD2 aligns across 7 bases. V gave up 4 bases and J gave up 8 bases; unmatched junction bases: 14. The CDR3 spans 15 residues. Germline V CDR1 and CDR2: DFQATT, SNEGSKA (reference sequence). The CDR3 region has the DNA TGCAGTGCTAACCTTTTCGGTCGGGGGGACCATGAGCAGTTCTTC. This gives the protein CSANLFGRGDHEQFF.